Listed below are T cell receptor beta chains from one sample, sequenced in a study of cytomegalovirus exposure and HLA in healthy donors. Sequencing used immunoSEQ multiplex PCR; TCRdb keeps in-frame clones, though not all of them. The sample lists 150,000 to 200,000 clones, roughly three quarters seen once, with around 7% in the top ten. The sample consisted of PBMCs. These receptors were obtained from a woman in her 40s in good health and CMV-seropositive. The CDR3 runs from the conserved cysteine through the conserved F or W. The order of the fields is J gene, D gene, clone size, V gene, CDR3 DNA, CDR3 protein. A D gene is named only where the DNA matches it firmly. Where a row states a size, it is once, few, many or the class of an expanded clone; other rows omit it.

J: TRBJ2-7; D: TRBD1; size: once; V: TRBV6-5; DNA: TGTGCCAGCAGTTGGACAGGGGACTACGAGCAGTACTTC; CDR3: CASSWTGDYEQYF
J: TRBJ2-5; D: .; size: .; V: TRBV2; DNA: TGTGCCAGCAAATACAGAAACTACCAAGAGACCCAGTACTTC; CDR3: CASKYRNYQETQYF
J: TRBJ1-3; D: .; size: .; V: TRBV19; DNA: TGTGCCAGTAGTATTCAGGGCCCACTAAACACCATATATTTT; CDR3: CASSIQGPLNTIYF
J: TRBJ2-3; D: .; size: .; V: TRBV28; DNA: TGTGCCAGCAGTTCCCCAACCCAGTCGACAGATACGCAGTATTTT; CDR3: CASSSPTQSTDTQYF
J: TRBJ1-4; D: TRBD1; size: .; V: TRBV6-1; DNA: TGTGCCAGCAGCGGGGACAGGGGACGGGAAAAACTGTTTTTT; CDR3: CASSGDRGREKLFF
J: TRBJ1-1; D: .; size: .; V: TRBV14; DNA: TGTGCCAGCAGCCTCACAGGGAACACTGAAGCTTTCTTT; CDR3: CASSLTGNTEAFF
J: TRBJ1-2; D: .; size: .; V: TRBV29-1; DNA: TGCAGCGTTGTGGGCCCCGGAGGCGGCTACACCTTC; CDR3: CSVVGPGGGYTF
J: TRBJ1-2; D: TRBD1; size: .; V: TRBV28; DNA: TGTGCCAGCAGTATAGACAGGGGGCAGGGCTACACCTTC; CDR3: CASSIDRGQGYTF
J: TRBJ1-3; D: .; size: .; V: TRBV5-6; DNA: TGTGCCAGCAGCCATAGAATACCTGGAAACACCATATATTTT; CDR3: CASSHRIPGNTIYF
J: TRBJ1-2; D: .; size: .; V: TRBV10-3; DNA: TGTGCCATCAGTGTATCGGGGGGCGCGGACTATGGCTACACCTTC; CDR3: CAISVSGGADYGYTF
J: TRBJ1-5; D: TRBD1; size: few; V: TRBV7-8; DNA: TGTGCCAGCAGCGGACAGGGGGCGAGGCAGCCCCAGCATTTT; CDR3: CASSGQGARQPQHF
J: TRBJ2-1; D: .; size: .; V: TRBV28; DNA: TGTGCCAGCCTCAAAGCCGGGACCTACAATGAGCAGTTCTTC; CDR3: CASLKAGTYNEQFF
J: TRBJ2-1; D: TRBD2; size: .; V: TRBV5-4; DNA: TGTGCCAGCAGTAACCCGGGGGGGAAGTCCTACAATGAGCAGTTCTTC; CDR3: CASSNPGGKSYNEQFF
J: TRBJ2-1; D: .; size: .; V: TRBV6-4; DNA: TGTGCCAGCAGTGTCGAGCGTAACGGCGAGCAGTTCTTC; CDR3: CASSVERNGEQFF
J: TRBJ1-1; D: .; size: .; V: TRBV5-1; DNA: TGCGCCAGCAGCTTGGATGTAGGGGTGAACACTGAAGCTTTCTTT; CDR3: CASSLDVGVNTEAFF
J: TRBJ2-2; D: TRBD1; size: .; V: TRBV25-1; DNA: TGTGCCAGCTCCCCCCGGACAGGGCACACCGGGGAGCTGTTTTTT; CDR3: CASSPRTGHTGELFF
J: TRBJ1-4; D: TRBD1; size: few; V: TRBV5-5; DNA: TGTGCCAGCAGCGTGTCGGGACAGAAGAATGAAAAACTGTTTTTT; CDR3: CASSVSGQKNEKLFF
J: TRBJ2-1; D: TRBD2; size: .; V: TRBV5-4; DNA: TGTGCCAGCAGCTTGGAGGTAGCGGGGGGTGAGCAGTTCTTC; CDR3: CASSLEVAGGEQFF
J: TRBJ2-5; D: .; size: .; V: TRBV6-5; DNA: TGTGCCAGCAGCACCCTCCGGGGGACCCAGTACTTC; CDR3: CASSTLRGTQYF
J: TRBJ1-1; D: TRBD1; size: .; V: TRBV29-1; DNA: TGCAGCGTCCGGGACAGTAACACTGAAGCTTTCTTT; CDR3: CSVRDSNTEAFF
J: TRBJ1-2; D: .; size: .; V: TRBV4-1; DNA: TGCGCCAGCAGCCAAGTTGGGCAGATCTATGGCTACACCTTC; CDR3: CASSQVGQIYGYTF
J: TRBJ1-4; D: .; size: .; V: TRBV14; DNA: TGTGCCAGCAGCCCTCGGGGTACGGAAAAACTGTTTTTT; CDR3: CASSPRGTEKLFF
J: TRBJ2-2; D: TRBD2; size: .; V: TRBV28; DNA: TGTGCCAGCAGTTTTCTAGCGGGGCCCACCGGGGAGCTGTTTTTT; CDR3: CASSFLAGPTGELFF
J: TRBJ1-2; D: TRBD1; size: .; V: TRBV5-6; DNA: TGTGCCAGCAGCGGGGACAGGGGATTTGGCTACACCTTC; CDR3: CASSGDRGFGYTF
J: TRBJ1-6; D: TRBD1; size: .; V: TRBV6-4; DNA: TGTGCCAGCGTACCTATCAGGGGGGCCTTGGATAATTCACCCCTCCACTTT; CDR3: CASVPIRGALDNSPLHF
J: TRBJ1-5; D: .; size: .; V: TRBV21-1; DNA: TGTGCCAGCAGCAAAAGGACAGGGAATCAGCCCCAGCATTTT; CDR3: CASSKRTGNQPQHF
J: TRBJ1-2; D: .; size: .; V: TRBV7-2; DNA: TGTGCCAGCAGCTTAGCCTTATTCGACTCATACTATGGCTACACCTTC; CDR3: CASSLALFDSYYGYTF
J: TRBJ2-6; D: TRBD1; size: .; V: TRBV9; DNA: TGTGCCAGCAGCGTAAGACAGGGGGCTGGGGCCAACGGCCTGACTTTC; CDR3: CASSVRQGAGANGLTF
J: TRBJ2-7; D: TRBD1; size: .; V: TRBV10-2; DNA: TGCGCCAGCAGTAGTTCTCGGGACAGACCCTACGAGCAGTACTTC; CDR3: CASSSSRDRPYEQYF
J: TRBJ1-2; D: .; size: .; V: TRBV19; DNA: TGTGCCAGTAGTATAGGGCCCCAGAGGAAAGCTAACTATGGCTACACCTTC; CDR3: CASSIGPQRKANYGYTF
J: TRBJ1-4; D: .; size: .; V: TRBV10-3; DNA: TGTGCCATCAGTTACGGGAATGAAAAACTGTTTTTT; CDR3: CAISYGNEKLFF
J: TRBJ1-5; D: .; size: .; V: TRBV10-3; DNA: TGTGCCAGTGATGGGGGGAACGATCAGCCCCAGCATTTT; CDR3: CASDGGNDQPQHF
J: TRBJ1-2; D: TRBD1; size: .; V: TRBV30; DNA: TGTGCCTGGAGCCGGCGGACAGGGGGCTTCCATGGCTACACCTTC; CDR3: CAWSRRTGGFHGYTF
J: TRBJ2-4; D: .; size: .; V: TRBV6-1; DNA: TGTGCCAGCAGTTCCGTCGGGTTTCAGTACTTC; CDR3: CASSSVGFQYF
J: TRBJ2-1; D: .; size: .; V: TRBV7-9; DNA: TGTTCCAGCAGCTTAGCGCTTGCGAGCTCCTACAATGAGCAGTTCTTC; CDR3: CSSSLALASSYNEQFF
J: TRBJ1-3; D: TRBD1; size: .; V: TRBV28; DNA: TGTGCCAGCAGTTCCCGCAGGGGGCTCTCTGGAAACACCATATATTTT; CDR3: CASSSRRGLSGNTIYF
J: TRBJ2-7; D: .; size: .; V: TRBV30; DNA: TGTGCCTGGAGTGGTCTGACCTTGAGCGGCGAGCAGTACTTC; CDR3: CAWSGLTLSGEQYF
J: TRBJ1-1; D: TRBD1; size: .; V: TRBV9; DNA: TGTGCCAGCAGCGAGGGGGCTCTCACTGAAGCTTTCTTT; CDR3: CASSEGALTEAFF
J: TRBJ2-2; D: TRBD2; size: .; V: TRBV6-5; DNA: TGTGCCAGCAGCTTCAGCGGGGGGGGCACCGGGGAGCTGTTTTTT; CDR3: CASSFSGGGTGELFF
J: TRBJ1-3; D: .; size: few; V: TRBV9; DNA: TGTGCCAGCAGCGTAGGGAACAGGGCTGGAAACACCATATATTTT; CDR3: CASSVGNRAGNTIYF
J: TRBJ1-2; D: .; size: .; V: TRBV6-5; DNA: TGTGCCAGCAGTTTAGGGACTGCCTTCTATGGCTACACCTTC; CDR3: CASSLGTAFYGYTF
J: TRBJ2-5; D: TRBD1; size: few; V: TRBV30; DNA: TGTGCCTGGAGTCAAGGGGGGACAGGGGGGGAGACCCAGTACTTC; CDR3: CAWSQGGTGGETQYF